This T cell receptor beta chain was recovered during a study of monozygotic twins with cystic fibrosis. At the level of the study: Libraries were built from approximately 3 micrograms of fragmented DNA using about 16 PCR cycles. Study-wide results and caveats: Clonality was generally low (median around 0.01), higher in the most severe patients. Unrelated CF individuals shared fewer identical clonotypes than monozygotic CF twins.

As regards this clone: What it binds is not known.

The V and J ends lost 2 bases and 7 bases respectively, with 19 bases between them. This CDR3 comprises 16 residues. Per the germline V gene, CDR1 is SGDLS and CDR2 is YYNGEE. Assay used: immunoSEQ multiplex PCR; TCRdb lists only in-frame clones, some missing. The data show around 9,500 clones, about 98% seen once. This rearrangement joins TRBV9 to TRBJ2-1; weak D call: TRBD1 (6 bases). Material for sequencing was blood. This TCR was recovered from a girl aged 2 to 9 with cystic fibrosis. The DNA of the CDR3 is TGTGCCAGCAGCGTGACCGGGACGGTGAGGGGGAATGAGCAGTTCTTC. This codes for CASSVTGTVRGNEQFF.